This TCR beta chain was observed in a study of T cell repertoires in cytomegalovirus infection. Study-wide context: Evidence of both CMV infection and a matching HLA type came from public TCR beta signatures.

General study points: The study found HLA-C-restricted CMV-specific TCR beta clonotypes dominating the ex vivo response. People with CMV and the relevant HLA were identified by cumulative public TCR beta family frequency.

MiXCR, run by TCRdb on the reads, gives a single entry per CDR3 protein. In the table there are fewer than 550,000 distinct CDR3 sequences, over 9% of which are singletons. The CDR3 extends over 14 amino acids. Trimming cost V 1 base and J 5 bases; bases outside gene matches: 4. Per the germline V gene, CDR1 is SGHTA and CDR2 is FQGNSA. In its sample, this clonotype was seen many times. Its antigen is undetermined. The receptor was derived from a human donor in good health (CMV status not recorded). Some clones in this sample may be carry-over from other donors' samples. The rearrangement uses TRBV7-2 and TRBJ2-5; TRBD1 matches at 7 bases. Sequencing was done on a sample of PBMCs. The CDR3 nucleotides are TGTGCCAGCAGCTTAGACAGGGGTTTTGAGACCCAGTACTTC. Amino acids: CASSLDRGFETQYF.